Below are 30 T cell receptor beta chains sequenced from a single sample in a study of T cells after yellow fever vaccination (dated by TCRdb to the late 2010s). Libraries were prepared through 5' RACE. TCRdb records Illumina NovaSeq 6000 as the sequencer. TCRdb reprocessing: public reads trimmed at Q25 with fastp, clones called with MiXCR, in-frame beta chains kept. Records with the same CDR3 protein are collapsed into one entry carrying the most frequent genes and DNA. In all, the sample holds about 240,000 distinct CDR3 sequences, and roughly 3.7% of those were seen once. The top ten clones comprise over 15% of the sample. The sample's treatment or condition label is to be understood as: live attenuated yellow fever vaccine strain. The sequenced sample was PBMCs, obtained 15 days after the yellow fever booster vaccination. All receptors come from a man aged 18 to 35 who received the YFV17D yellow fever vaccine.

This clonotype has a count of ten or more. The chain couples TRBV5-1 to TRBJ1-6; 11 bases line up with TRBD1. The CDR3 runs 16 residues. Germline values: CDR1 SGHRS, CDR2 YFSETQ. The ends lost 1 base at V and 7 bases at J; junction bases unmatched: 4. CDR3 nucleotides: TGCGCCAGCAGCTTGAAGGGACAGGGGGGAAATTCACCCCTCCACTTT. This encodes CASSLKGQGGNSPLHF.

This clonotype was observed a few times. The J gene is TRBJ2-1, the V gene TRBV12-3 or TRBV12-4; D not resolved. There are 14 residues in the CDR3. Trimming pared 5 bases from V and 6 bases from J, leaving 14 bases between. The CDR3 here is CASSKGNTANEQFF. CDR3 DNA: TGTGCCAGCAGTAAGGGAAATACGGCCAATGAGCAGTTCTTC.

There are many counts of this clonotype. V usage is TRBV20-1 and J usage is TRBJ2-7; D call uncertain. The CDR3 is 12 residues long. With 6 bases removed from V and 3 bases from J, the gap between germline ends came to 12 bases. In germline, CDR1 is DFQATT, CDR2 SNEGSKA (reference sequence). CDR3: CSAAEEGYEQYF. Written as DNA, the CDR3 is TGCAGTGCGGCAGAAGAAGGCTACGAGCAGTACTTC.

There are many counts of this clonotype. The chain is built from TRBV6-1 and TRBJ1-1, with D hard to call. CDR1 is MNHNS, CDR2 SASEGT, per germline. The V and J ends lost 0 bases and 9 bases respectively, with 14 bases between them. This CDR3 region has 14 residues. CDR3 amino acids: CASSEAGLGIQAFF. In DNA form, the CDR3 reads TGTGCCAGCAGTGAAGCGGGCCTGGGCATCCAAGCTTTCTTT.

This clonotype has at least ten counts. The rearrangement uses TRBV21-1 and TRBJ1-5; the tabulated D call, TRBD1, remains unverified against the DNA. TRBV21-1 is shown as a pseudogene. The CDR3 is 15 amino acids. This CDR3 is CASSKADSSNQPQHF. CDR3 DNA: TGTGCCAGCAGCAAAGCGGACAGTAGCAATCAGCCCCAGCATTTT.

In its sample, this clonotype was seen a few times. The J gene is TRBJ1-5, the V gene TRBV20-1; TRBD1 aligns across 10 bases. This CDR3 has 16 residues. In germline, CDR1 is DFQATT, CDR2 SNEGSKA (reference sequence). J lost 3 bases, V lost 2 bases, and 7 bases had no gene match. The CDR3 sequence: CSARTWGTGVNQPQHF. CDR3 coding DNA: TGCAGTGCTAGAACCTGGGGGACAGGGGTCAATCAGCCCCAGCATTTT.

The J gene is TRBJ2-6, the V gene TRBV6-2 or TRBV6-3; tentatively, D is TRBD2 (6 bases). Trimming shortened V by 6 bases and J by 1 base, and 10 bases separated the two germline ends. The CDR3 is made up of 15 amino acids. Germline-derived CDR1 and CDR2 are MNHEY and SVGEGT. This CDR3 reads CASSHGGSGANVLTF. The DNA of the CDR3 is TGTGCCAGCAGCCACGGGGGATCTGGGGCCAACGTCCTGACTTTC.

In its sample, this clonotype was seen many times. The chain is built from TRBV6-5 and TRBJ1-2, with 7 bases lining up with TRBD1. Per the germline V gene, CDR1 is MNHEY and CDR2 is SVGAGI. The CDR3 has 14 residues. V shed 6 bases, J shed 3 bases, and the junction held 7 bases outside the gene matches. The CDR3 loop is CASSHRGVDYGYTF. The CDR3 DNA reads TGTGCCAGCAGCCACAGGGGAGTCGACTATGGCTACACCTTC.

This clonotype was counted at least ten times. The V and J genes are TRBV5-1 and TRBJ2-5, with D perhaps matching TRBD2 (5 bases). V gave up 0 bases and J gave up 2 bases, with 14 bases separating them. The germline CDR1 and CDR2 sequences are SGHRS and YFSETQ. This CDR3 contains 16 residues. CDR3 loop: CASSLEVGGWQETQYF. DNA for the CDR3: TGCGCCAGCAGCTTGGAGGTTGGCGGGTGGCAAGAGACCCAGTACTTC.

This clonotype has at least ten counts. The rearrangement joins TRBV5-1 to TRBJ1-2; D not certain. The CDR3 is 16 amino acids. The V gene lost 4 bases and the J gene lost 8 bases, with 24 bases spanning the gap. CDR1 and CDR2 from the germline V gene are SGHRS and YFSETQ. The CDR3 region is CASSLSSGIDAGGYTF. The CDR3 DNA sequence: TGCGCCAGCAGCCTATCTTCCGGCATCGACGCCGGGGGCTACACCTTC. The entire variable domain, with the rest obtained from reference TRBV5-1 and TRBJ1-2, is as follows: KAGVTQTPRYLIKTRGQQVTLSCSPISGHRSVSWYQQTPGQGLQFLFEYFSETQRNKGNFPGRFSGRQFSNSRSEMNVSTLELGDSALYLCASSLSSGIDAGGYTFGSGTRLTVV.

This clonotype was seen ten or more times. CDR3 in amino acids: CASSLYDRADTEAFF. CDR3 in DNA: TGTGCCAGCAGCTTATATGACAGGGCGGACACTGAAGCTTTCTTT. V and J are TRBV13 and TRBJ1-1, with 7 bases that match TRBD1. Germline V lookup: CDR1 PRHDT, CDR2 FYEKMQ (reference sequence). V trimming: 2 bases; J trimming: 3 bases; junction bases outside the gene matches: 6. The CDR3 covers 15 residues.

The chain employs TRBV20-1 and TRBJ1-6; TRBD1 might be the D (5 bases). Trimming left V 3 bases short and J 10 bases short, with 13 bases between. The CDR3 is 13 residues long. CDR1 and CDR2 from the germline V gene are DFQATT and SNEGSKA (reference sequence). The CDR3 spells CSASGVRDSPLHF. For the CDR3, the DNA is TGCAGTGCTAGTGGAGTGAGGGACTCACCCCTCCACTTT.

This clonotype was seen repeatedly, ten times or more. This chain joins TRBV5-1 and TRBJ1-1; 7 nucleotides agree with TRBD1. The germline CDR1 and CDR2 sequences are SGHRS and YFSETQ. V was pared by 4 bases and J by 1 base, with 4 bases of the junction left unmatched. The CDR3 has 14 amino acids. CDR3 nucleotides: TGCGCCAGCAGCCGGGGACAGCCGAACACTGAAGCTTTCTTT. Translation gives CASSRGQPNTEAFF.

This clonotype came up many times. The V gene is TRBV5-1, the J gene TRBJ1-1, with D perhaps matching TRBD1 (5 bases). The V gene's germline CDR1 is SGHRS and CDR2 YFSETQ. V was trimmed by 3 bases and J by 1 base, leaving 16 bases between them. The CDR3 runs to 16 residues. This chain's CDR3 is CASSWGLGTENTEAFF. The DNA of the CDR3 is TGCGCCAGCAGCTGGGGCCTGGGGACCGAGAACACTGAAGCTTTCTTT.

This clonotype has ten or more counts. The gene calls are TRBV12-3 or TRBV12-4 and TRBJ2-7; D possibly corresponds to TRBD2 (6 bases). The CDR3 totals 13 residues. The ends were cut back, 7 bases at V and 6 bases at J, with 16 bases in the middle. The CDR3 bases are TGTGCCAGCACCCTCGGGGGTCGTTCCGAGCAGTACTTC. Protein sequence: CASTLGGRSEQYF.

On this clonotype itself: This may arise from a read error, as a much more abundant clone is one base away. This rearrangement joins TRBV18 to TRBJ1-1; D remains unclear. Per the germline V gene, CDR1 is KGHSH and CDR2 is LQKENI. The length of the CDR3 is 14 residues. V lost 3 bases to trimming and J lost 4 bases, with 12 bases between them. CDR3 DNA: TGTGCCAGCTCACCTGGGAGCTCGGGCACTGAAGCTTTCTTT. Protein sequence: CASSPGSSGTEAFF.

This clonotype was seen ten or more times. The V and J genes are TRBV7-3 and TRBJ2-7, with D possibly being TRBD1 or TRBD2 (6 bases each). The ends were cut back, 2 bases at V and 2 bases at J, with 13 bases in the middle. The CDR3 sequence is 15 residues long. Germline V gives CDR1 SGHTA, CDR2 FQGTGA. The CDR3 region is CASSLGVGGPYEQYF. In DNA form, the CDR3 reads TGTGCCAGCAGCTTAGGTGTGGGGGGCCCCTACGAGCAGTACTTC.

This clonotype was detected many times. J is TRBJ1-4 and V is TRBV29-1, with a possible D match to TRBD1 (5 bases). Trimming shortened V by 7 bases and J by 7 bases, and 13 bases separated the two germline ends. The CDR3 length is 12 residues. Germline V lookup: CDR1 SQVTM, CDR2 ANQGSEA. The CDR3 DNA reads TGCAGCGCCCTCCAGGGAGGTGAAAAACTGTTTTTT. It translates to CSALQGGEKLFF. Drawing the rest from reference TRBV29-1 and TRBJ1-4, the complete variable domain is SAVISQKPSRDICQRGTSLTIQCQVDSQVTMMFWYRQQPGQSLTLIATANQGSEATYESGFVIDKFPISRPNLTFSTLTVSNMSPEDSSIYLCSALQGGEKLFFGSGTQLSVL.

This clonotype was seen at least ten times. The CDR3 sequence: CASSVGQARNQPQHF. CDR3 in DNA: TGTGCCAGCAGCGTAGGACAGGCCCGCAATCAGCCCCAGCATTTT. The chain joins TRBV7-2 to TRBJ1-5, with TRBD1 identical over 7 bases. This CDR3 region has 15 residues. With V trimmed by 5 bases and J by 2 bases, 6 bases remained unmatched. The V gene's germline CDR1 is SGHTA and CDR2 FQGNSA.

This clonotype was recorded at least ten times. The chain has TRBV5-4 and TRBJ2-3, with D perhaps matching TRBD1 (6 bases). V lost 0 bases to trimming and J lost 6 bases, with 11 bases between them. CDR1 is SGHNT, CDR2 YYREEE, per germline (reference sequence). CDR3 length: 14 residues. The CDR3 reads CASSLEGVGDTQYF. The CDR3 nucleotides are TGTGCCAGCAGCTTGGAGGGGGTTGGGGATACGCAGTATTTT.

This clonotype appeared many times. V and J are TRBV7-6 and TRBJ2-7; D may be TRBD1 (6 bases). Germline lookup yields CDR1 SGHVS and CDR2 FNYEAQ. This CDR3 has 17 residues. Trimming shortened V by 1 base and J by 0 bases, and 16 bases separated the two germline ends. CDR3 sequence reads: CASSLELPGANSYEQYF. The CDR3 DNA sequence: TGTGCCAGCAGCTTAGAGCTCCCAGGGGCAAACTCCTACGAGCAGTACTTC.

This clonotype was recorded many times. This chain joins TRBV18 and TRBJ2-5; TRBD2 might be the D (6 bases). Per germline, CDR1 KGHSH and CDR2 LQKENI. Trimming cost V 2 bases and J 5 bases, with 15 bases left between them. The CDR3 is 15 amino acids. The CDR3, as DNA: TGTGCCAGCTCACCATTTTCGGGCGGAGGGGAGACCCAGTACTTC. As protein: CASSPFSGGGETQYF.

This clonotype was detected many times. The V gene is TRBV18, the J gene TRBJ1-1; D is possibly TRBD1 (5 bases). CDR1 is KGHSH, CDR2 LQKENI, per germline. The CDR3 extends over 16 amino acids. The V end was cut by 2 bases, the J end by 3 bases, with 16 bases between. CDR3: CASSPITGLSDTEAFF. CDR3 coding DNA: TGTGCCAGCTCACCAATAACAGGTTTATCGGACACTGAAGCTTTCTTT.

In this sample, this clonotype turned up many times. The J gene is TRBJ1-5, the V gene TRBV19; possibly TRBD1 for D (5 bases). The CDR3 is 14 residues long. From germline, CDR1 is LNHDA and CDR2 SQIVND (reference sequence). V lost 5 bases, J lost 3 bases, and 11 bases lay in between. Here the CDR3 DNA reads TGTGCCAGTAGTCGAAGGGGTCCCAATCAGCCCCAGCATTTT. It yields the protein CASSRRGPNQPQHF.

This clonotype has ten or more counts. The rearrangement uses TRBV19 and TRBJ1-5; the D is unclear. Germline V gives CDR1 LNHDA, CDR2 SQIVND (reference sequence). The CDR3 is made up of 14 amino acids. Between the trimmed V and J ends, which lost 2 bases and 1 base, there was a span of 6 bases. CDR3 region: CASSILVSNQPQHF. The CDR3 nucleotides are TGTGCCAGTAGTATATTGGTGAGCAATCAGCCCCAGCATTTT.

This clonotype was detected many times. The rearrangement joins TRBV5-1 to TRBJ2-3; 9 bases are shared with TRBD2. Trimming took 2 bases from V and 6 from J; bases not matched to a gene: 13. The germline V gene encodes CDR1 SGHRS and CDR2 YFSETQ. This CDR3 contains 17 residues. The CDR3 sequence: CASSLSLAGPGSDTQYF. CDR3 bases: TGCGCCAGCAGCTTATCTCTAGCGGGGCCCGGGAGCGATACGCAGTATTTT.

In its sample, this clonotype was seen many times. This chain uses TRBV20-1 with TRBJ1-1; 8 bases align to TRBD1. V lost 0 bases, J lost 4 bases, and 1 base stayed unmatched. Germline V gives CDR1 DFQATT, CDR2 SNEGSKA (reference sequence). This CDR3 region has 13 residues. CDR3: CSARDDRGTEAFF. In DNA, the CDR3 is TGCAGTGCTAGAGATGACAGGGGCACTGAAGCTTTCTTT.

The chain joins TRBV27 to TRBJ1-2, with 7 bases fitting TRBD1. Germline CDR1 and CDR2: MNHEY and SMNVEV (reference sequence). Germline trimming cut 3 bases from V and 6 bases from J; bases unmatched to any gene: 4. The CDR3 is 13 residues long. CDR3 coding DNA: TGTGCCAGCAGTTTCGAGGGGGCGCATGGCTACACCTTC. It specifies CASSFEGAHGYTF.

Many counts were recorded for this clonotype. The chain couples TRBV12-3 or TRBV12-4 to TRBJ1-3, with 7 bases that match TRBD1. V gave up 6 bases and J gave up 2 bases; unmatched junction bases: 22. CDR3 size: 20 residues. The CDR3 coding sequence is TGTGCCAGCAGCCAAGCCGTAGACAGGGAAAAAGCTCAGGCTGGAAACACCATATATTTT. Translating it yields CASSQAVDREKAQAGNTIYF.

This clonotype was observed many times. The chain combines TRBV7-2 with TRBJ2-3; 11 nucleotides align to TRBD2. The CDR3 is 16 residues long. CDR1 is SGHTA and CDR2 is FQGNSA in the germline V gene. The V segment lost 5 bases and the J segment 1 base; nucleotides outside the gene matches: 5. CDR3 residues: CASSLLTSGGTDTQYF. The CDR3 DNA follows: TGTGCCAGCAGCCTCCTGACTAGCGGGGGCACAGATACGCAGTATTTT.